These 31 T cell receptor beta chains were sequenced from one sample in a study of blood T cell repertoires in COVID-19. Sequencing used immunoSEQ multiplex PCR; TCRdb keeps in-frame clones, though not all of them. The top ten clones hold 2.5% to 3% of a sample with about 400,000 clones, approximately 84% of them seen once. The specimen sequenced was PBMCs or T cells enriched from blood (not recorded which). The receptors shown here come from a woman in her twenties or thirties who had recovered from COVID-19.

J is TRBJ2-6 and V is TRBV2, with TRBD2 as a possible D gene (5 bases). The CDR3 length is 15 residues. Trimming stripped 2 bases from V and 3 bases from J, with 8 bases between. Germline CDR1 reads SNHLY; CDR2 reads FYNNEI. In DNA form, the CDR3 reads TGTGCCAGCAGTGAACGGGGTTTTGGGGCCAACGTCCTGACTTTC. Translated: CASSERGFGANVLTF.

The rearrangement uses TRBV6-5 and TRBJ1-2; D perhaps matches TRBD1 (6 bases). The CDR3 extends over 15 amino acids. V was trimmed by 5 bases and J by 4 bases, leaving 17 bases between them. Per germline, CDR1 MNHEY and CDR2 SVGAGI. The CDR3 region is CASSNTGKWGYGYTF. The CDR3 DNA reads TGTGCCAGCAGTAATACAGGGAAGTGGGGCTATGGCTACACCTTC.

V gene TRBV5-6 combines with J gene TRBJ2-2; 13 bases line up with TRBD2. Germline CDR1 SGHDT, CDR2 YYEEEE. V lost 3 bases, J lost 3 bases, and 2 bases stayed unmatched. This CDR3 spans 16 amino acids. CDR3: CASSWTSGSDTGELFF. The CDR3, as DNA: TGTGCCAGCAGCTGGACTAGCGGGAGCGACACCGGGGAGCTGTTTTTT.

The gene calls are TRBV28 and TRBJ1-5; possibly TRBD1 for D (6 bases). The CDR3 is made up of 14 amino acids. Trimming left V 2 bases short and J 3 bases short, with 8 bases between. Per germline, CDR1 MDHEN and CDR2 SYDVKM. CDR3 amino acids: CASSLGGANQPQHF. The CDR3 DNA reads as TGTGCCAGCAGTTTAGGGGGGGCCAATCAGCCCCAGCATTTT.

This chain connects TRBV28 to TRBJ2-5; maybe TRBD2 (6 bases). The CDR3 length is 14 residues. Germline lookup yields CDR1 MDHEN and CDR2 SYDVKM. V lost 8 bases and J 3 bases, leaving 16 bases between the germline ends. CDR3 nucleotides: TGTGCCAGCTCTGGGACTGGCAGCGAAGAGACCCAGTACTTC. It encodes CASSGTGSEETQYF. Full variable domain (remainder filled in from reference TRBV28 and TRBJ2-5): DVKVTQSSRYLVKRTGEKVFLECVQDMDHENMFWYRQDPGLGLRLIYFSYDVKMKEKGDIPEGYSVSREKKERFSLILESASTNQTSMYLCASSGTGSEETQYFGPGTRLLVL.

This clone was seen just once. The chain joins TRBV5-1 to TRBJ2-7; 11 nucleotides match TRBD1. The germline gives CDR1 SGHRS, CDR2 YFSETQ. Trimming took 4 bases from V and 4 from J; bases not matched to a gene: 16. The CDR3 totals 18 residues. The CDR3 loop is CASSPAPDRGLLSYEQYF. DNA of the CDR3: TGCGCCAGCAGCCCGGCCCCGGACAGGGGGCTTTTGTCGTACGAGCAGTACTTC.

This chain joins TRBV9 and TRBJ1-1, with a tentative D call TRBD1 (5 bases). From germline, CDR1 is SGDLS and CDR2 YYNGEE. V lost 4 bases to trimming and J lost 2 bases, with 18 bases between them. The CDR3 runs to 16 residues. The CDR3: CASSPPDNPANTEAFF. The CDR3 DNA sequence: TGTGCCAGCAGCCCCCCGGACAACCCCGCTAACACTGAAGCTTTCTTT.

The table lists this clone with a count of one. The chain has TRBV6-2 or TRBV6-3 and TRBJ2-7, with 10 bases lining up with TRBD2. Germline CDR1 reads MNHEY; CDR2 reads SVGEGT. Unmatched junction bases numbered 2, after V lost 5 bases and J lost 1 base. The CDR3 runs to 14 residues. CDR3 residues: CASSQLAGSYEQYF. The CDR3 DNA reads TGTGCCAGCAGTCAACTAGCGGGATCCTACGAGCAGTACTTC.

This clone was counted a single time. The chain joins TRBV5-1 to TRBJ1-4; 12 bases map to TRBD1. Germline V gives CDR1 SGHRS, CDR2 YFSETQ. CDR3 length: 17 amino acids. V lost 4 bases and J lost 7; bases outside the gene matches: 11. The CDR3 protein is CASSAGQGAGSSEKLFF. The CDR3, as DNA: TGCGCCAGCAGCGCGGGACAGGGGGCGGGTTCGAGTGAAAAACTGTTTTTT.

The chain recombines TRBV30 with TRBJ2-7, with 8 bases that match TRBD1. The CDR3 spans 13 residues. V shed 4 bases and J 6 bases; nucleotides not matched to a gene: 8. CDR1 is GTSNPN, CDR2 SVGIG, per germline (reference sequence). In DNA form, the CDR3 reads TGTGCCTGGACAGGACAGGGCCTTGGCGAGCAGTACTTC. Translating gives CAWTGQGLGEQYF.

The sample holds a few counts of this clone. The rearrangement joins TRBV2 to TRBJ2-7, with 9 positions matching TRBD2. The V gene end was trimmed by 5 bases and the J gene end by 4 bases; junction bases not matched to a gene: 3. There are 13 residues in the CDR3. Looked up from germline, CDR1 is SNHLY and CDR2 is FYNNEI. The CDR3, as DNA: TGTGCCAGCAGTTCACTAGCGGGTTACGAGCAGTACTTC. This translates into CASSSLAGYEQYF.

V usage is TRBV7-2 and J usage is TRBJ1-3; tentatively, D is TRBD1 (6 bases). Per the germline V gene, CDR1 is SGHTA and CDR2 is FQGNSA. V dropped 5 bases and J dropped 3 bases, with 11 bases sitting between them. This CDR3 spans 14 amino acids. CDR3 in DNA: TGTGCCAGCAGCCGGACAGACAATGGAAACACCATATATTTT. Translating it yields CASSRTDNGNTIYF.

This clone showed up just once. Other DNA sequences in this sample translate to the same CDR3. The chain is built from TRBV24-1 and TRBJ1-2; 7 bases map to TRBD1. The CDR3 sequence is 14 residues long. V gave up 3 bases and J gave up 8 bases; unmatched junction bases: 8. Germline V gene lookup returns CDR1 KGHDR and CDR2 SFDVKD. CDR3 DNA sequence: TGTGCCACCAGTGATCCCGACAGGGCGGGGGGCTACACCTTC. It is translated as CATSDPDRAGGYTF.

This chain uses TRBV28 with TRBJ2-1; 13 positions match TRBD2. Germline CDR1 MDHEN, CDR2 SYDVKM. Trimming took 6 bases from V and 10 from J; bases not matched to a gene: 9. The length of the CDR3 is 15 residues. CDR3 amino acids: CASRLLAGGPWEQFF. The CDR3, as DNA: TGTGCCAGCAGATTACTAGCGGGAGGGCCGTGGGAGCAGTTCTTC. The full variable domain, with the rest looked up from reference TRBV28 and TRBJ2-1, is DVKVTQSSRYLVKRTGEKVFLECVQDMDHENMFWYRQDPGLGLRLIYFSYDVKMKEKGDIPEGYSVSREKKERFSLILESASTNQTSMYLCASRLLAGGPWEQFFGPGTRLTVL.

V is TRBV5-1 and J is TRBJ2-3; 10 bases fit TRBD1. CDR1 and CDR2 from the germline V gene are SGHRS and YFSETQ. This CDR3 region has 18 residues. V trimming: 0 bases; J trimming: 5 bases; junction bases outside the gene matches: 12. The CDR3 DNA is TGCGCCAGCAGCTTGGCTTACTTACGGGACAGGGGACTAGATACGCAGTATTTT. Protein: CASSLAYLRDRGLDTQYF.

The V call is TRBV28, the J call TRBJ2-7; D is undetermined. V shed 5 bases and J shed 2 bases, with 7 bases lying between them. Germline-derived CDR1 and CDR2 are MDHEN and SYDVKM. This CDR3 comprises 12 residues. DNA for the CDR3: TGTGCCAGCAGTACCCCGGCCTACGAGCAGTACTTC. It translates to CASSTPAYEQYF. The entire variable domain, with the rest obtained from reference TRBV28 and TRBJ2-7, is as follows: DVKVTQSSRYLVKRTGEKVFLECVQDMDHENMFWYRQDPGLGLRLIYFSYDVKMKEKGDIPEGYSVSREKKERFSLILESASTNQTSMYLCASSTPAYEQYFGPGTRLTVT.

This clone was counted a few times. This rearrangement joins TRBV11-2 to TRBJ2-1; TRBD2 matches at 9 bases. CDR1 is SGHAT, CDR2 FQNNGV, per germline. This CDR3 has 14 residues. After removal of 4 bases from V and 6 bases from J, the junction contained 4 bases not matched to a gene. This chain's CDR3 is CASSSLAGFNEQFF. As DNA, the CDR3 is TGTGCCAGCAGCTCCCTAGCGGGATTCAATGAGCAGTTCTTC.

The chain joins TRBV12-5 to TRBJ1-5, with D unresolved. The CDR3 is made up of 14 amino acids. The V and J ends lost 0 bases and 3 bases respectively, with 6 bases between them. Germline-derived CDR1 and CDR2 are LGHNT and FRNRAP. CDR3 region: CASGLVSVNQPQHF. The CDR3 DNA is TGTGCTAGTGGTTTGGTATCCGTCAATCAGCCCCAGCATTTT.

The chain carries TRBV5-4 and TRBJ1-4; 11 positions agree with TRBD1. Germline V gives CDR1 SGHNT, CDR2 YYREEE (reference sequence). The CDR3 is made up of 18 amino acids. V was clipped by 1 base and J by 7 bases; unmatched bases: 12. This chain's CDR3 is CASSLRGQGDMAGEKLFF. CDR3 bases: TGTGCCAGCAGCTTGCGGGGACAGGGGGACATGGCTGGTGAAAAACTGTTTTTT.

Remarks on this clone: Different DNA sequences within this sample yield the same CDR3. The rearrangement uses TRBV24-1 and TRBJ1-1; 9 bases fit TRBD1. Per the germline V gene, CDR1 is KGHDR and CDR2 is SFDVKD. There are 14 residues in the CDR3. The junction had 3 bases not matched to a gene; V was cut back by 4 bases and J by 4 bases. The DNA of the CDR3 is TGTGCCACCAGTGACTCGACAGGGGGCACTGAAGCTTTCTTT. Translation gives CATSDSTGGTEAFF.

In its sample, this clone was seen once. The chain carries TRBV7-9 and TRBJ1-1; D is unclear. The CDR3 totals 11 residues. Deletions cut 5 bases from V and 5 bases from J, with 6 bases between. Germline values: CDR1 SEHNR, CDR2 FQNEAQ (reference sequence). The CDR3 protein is CASSHLTEAFF. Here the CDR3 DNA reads TGTGCCAGCAGCCACCTAACTGAAGCTTTCTTT.

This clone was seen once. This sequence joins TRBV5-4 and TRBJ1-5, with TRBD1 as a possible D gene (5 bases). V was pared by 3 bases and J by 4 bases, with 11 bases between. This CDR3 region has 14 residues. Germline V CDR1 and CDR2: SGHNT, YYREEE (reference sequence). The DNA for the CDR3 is TGTGCCAGCAGCTATGCCGGGGGGAATCAGCCCCAGCATTTT. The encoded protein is CASSYAGGNQPQHF. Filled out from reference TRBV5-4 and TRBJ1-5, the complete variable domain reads ETGVTQSPTHLIKTRGQQVTLRCSSQSGHNTVSWYQQALGQGPQFIFQYYREEENGRGNFPPRFSGLQFPNYSSELNVNALELDDSALYLCASSYAGGNQPQHFGDGTRLSIL.

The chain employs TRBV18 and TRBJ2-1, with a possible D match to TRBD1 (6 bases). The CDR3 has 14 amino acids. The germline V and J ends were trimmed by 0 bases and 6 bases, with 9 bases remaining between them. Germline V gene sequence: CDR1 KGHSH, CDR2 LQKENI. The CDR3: CASSPPRGGNEQFF. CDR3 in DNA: TGTGCCAGCTCACCACCACGAGGGGGCAATGAGCAGTTCTTC.

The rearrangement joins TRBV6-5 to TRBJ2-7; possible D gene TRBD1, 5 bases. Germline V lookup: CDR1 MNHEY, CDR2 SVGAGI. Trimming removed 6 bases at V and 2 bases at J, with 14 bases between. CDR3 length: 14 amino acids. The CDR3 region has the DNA TGTGCCAGCAGCGACAGTTTTGGAGCCTACGAGCAGTACTTC. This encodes CASSDSFGAYEQYF.

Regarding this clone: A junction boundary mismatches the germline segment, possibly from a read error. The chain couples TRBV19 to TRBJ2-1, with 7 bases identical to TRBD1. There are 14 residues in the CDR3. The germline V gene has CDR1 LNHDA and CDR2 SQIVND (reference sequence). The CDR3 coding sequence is TGTGCCAGTAGTCCCCGGGACAGAAACAATGAACAGTTCTTC. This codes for CASSPRDRNNEQFF.

CDR3 sequence (DNA): TGTGCCAGCAGCCAAGTGGTTCAGGGAGGGAATTCACCCCTCCACTTT. Protein product: CASSQVVQGGNSPLHF. V usage is TRBV3-1 (or the pseudogene TRBV3-2) and J usage is TRBJ1-6; D possibly corresponds to TRBD1 (5 bases). V was cut by 1 base and J by 7 bases, with 14 bases left in between. There are 16 residues in the CDR3. Per the germline V gene, CDR1 is LGHDT and CDR2 is YNNKEL (reference sequence).

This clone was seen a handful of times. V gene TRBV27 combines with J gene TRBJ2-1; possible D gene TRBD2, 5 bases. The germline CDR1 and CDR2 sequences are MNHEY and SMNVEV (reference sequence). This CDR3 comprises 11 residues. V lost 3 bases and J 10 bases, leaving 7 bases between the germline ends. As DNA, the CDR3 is TGTGCCAGCAGTTTCCGGAGGGAGCAGTTCTTC. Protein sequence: CASSFRREQFF.

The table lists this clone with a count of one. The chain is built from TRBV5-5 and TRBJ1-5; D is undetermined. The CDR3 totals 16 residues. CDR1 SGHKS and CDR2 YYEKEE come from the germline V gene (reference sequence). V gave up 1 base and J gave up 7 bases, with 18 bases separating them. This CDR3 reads CASSLRHSGRPQPQHF. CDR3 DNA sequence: TGTGCCAGCAGCTTGAGGCATTCAGGTCGCCCACAGCCCCAGCATTTT.

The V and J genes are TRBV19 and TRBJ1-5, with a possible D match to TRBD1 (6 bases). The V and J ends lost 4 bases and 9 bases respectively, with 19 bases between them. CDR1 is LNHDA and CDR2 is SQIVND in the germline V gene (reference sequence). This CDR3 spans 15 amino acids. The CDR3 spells CASSTGGQGRRPQHF. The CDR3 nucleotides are TGTGCCAGTAGTACGGGGGGGCAGGGAAGGAGGCCCCAGCATTTT.

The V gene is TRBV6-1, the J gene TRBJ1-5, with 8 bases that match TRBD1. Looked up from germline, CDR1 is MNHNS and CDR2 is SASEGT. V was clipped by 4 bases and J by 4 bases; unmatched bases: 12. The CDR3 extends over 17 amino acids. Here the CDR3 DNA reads TGTGCCAGCAGTGCGACCGGGACAGGCGCCCGAAATCAGCCCCAGCATTTT. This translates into CASSATGTGARNQPQHF.

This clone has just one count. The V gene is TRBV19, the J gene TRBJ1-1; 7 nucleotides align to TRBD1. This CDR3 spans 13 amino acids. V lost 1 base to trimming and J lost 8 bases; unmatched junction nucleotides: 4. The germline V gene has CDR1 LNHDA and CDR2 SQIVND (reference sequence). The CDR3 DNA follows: TGTGCCAGTAGTATAGGAGAGGGGGCCGAAGCTTTCTTT. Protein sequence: CASSIGEGAEAFF.